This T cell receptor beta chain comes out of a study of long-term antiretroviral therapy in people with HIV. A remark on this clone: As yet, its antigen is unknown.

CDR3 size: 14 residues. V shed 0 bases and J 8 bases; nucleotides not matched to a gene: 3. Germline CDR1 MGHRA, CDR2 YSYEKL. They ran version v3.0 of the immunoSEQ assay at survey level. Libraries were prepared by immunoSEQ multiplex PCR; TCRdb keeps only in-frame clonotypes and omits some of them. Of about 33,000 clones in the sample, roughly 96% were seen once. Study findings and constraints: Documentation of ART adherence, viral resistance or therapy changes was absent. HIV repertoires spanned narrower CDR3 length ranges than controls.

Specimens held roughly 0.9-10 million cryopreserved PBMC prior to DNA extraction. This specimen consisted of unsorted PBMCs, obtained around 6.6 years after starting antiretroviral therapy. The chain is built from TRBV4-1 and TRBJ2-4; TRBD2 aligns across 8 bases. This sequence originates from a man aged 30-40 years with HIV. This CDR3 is CASSQDFGGDIQYF. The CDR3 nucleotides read TGCGCCAGCAGCCAAGATTTCGGGGGGGACATTCAGTACTTC.